The 18 T cell receptor beta chains given below trace back to one sample, sequenced in a study of tumor-infiltrating lymphocytes in primary liver carcinoma. For each extraction, RNA and DNA were obtained together from about 21-30 mg of unsorted bulk tissue. Researchers generated TCR beta cDNA from about 0.5 ug of total RNA, relying on a constant-region primer. A slightly modified ARM-PCR protocol with three nested multiplex PCR rounds produced these TCR beta libraries. TRBV1-TRBV30 forward primers and a C-beta reverse primer were used in the first two PCR rounds, which each ran for about 10 cycles. TCRdb reprocessed the multiplex PCR reads with MiXCR, giving one entry per CDR3 protein. The table records around 80,000 distinct CDR3 sequences, 69% of them present only once. Sequenced input: tumor-adjacent normal liver tissue. The receptor set was obtained from a man aged 40-49 years with primary liver carcinoma and hepatitis B virus infection.

Concerning this clonotype: At one boundary the junction diverges from the germline segment, which might be a read error. The chain employs TRBV11-2 and TRBJ2-7, with D possibly TRBD2 on 8 matching bases. Germline-derived CDR1 and CDR2 are SGHAT and FQNNGV. This CDR3 spans 15 amino acids. CDR3 in DNA: TGTGCCAGCAGCCAATATCCGGGAGGGGGCTACGACCAGTACTTC. Its protein is CASSQYPGGGYDQYF.

Comment on this clonotype: This CDR3 fails to terminate in the conserved phenylalanine or tryptophan, so it likely reflects a read error. This chain links TRBV4-3 with TRBJ1-6; no reliable D call. CDR1 and CDR2 (germline): LGHNA, YSLEER. The CDR3 consists of 13 residues. The CDR3 reads CASGQDWNSPLHL. DNA for the CDR3: TGCGCCAGCGGCCAAGATTGGAATTCACCCCTCCACTTG.

About this clonotype: The junction does not match germline at one end; this may be a read error. Written as DNA, the CDR3 is TGTGTCAGCAGCCTCTCCGGGTCCCCCCTCCCCTACGAGCAGTACTTC. As protein: CVSSLSGSPLPYEQYF. The chain joins TRBV5-4 to TRBJ2-7; D gene unclear. This CDR3 region has 16 residues. Germline lookup yields CDR1 SGHNT and CDR2 YYREEE (reference sequence). The full variable domain, rest sourced from reference TRBV5-4 and TRBJ2-7, is ETGVTQSPTHLIKTRGQQVTLRCSSQSGHNTVSWYQQALGQGPQFIFQYYREEENGRGNFPPRFSGLQFPNYSSELNVNALELDDSALYLCVSSLSGSPLPYEQYFGPGTRLTVT.

On this clonotype: An end of the junction differs from the germline gene, which may be a read error. V is TRBV4-1 and J is TRBJ2-5; 10 positions match TRBD2. The CDR3 spans 18 residues. The V gene's germline CDR1 is MGHRA and CDR2 YSYEKL. The CDR3 loop reads CASSQDTSGKGNLETQYF. The DNA of the CDR3 is TGCGCCAGTAGCCAAGATACTAGCGGGAAGGGTAATTTGGAGACCCAGTACTTC.

As concerns this clonotype: One end of the junction is discordant with germline, which a read error may explain. The rearrangement links TRBV11-2 to TRBJ2-7; the D gene is possibly TRBD1 (6 bases). This CDR3 has 15 residues. Germline V lookup: CDR1 SGHAT, CDR2 FQNNGV. CDR3 amino acids: CTSSFMTGPDYEQYF. In nucleotides, the CDR3 is TGTACCAGCAGCTTCATGACAGGTCCGGATTACGAGCAGTACTTC.

Regarding this clonotype: A much more abundant neighbour one base away suggests this may be a read error. No conserved phenylalanine or tryptophan is present at the end of the CDR3, so a read error is the likely explanation. The chain is built from TRBV30 and TRBJ1-4; no firm D call. V gave up 1 base and J gave up 7 bases, with 10 bases separating them. Germline V gene data show CDR1 as GTSNPN and CDR2 as SVGIG (reference sequence). The CDR3 is 13 amino acids. The CDR3 reads CAWSGSNGEKLFL. The CDR3 DNA is TGTGCCTGGAGTGGTTCGAACGGTGAAAAACTGTTTCTT.

Ten or more counts support this clonotype. CDR3: CASAYATGELFF. CDR3 in DNA: TGTGCCAGCGCCTATGCAACCGGGGAGCTGTTTTTT. The rearrangement uses TRBV12-3 or TRBV12-4 and TRBJ2-2; D is undetermined. The CDR3 covers 12 residues. V lost 8 bases and J lost 5, with 9 bases in between.

This clonotype was found many times. The chain links TRBV5-1 to TRBJ2-7; a possible D gene is TRBD1 (6 bases). The CDR3 contains 14 residues. Germline V gene data show CDR1 as SGHRS and CDR2 as YFSETQ. V lost 4 bases, J lost 1 base, and 12 bases lay in between. CDR3 nucleotides: TGCGCCAGCAGCCCGCTGGGACAATCCTACGAGCAGTACTTC. Its protein is CASSPLGQSYEQYF.

The V and J genes are TRBV12-1 and TRBJ1-2. TRBV12-1 is given as a pseudogene. The CDR3 consists of 13 residues. The CDR3 here is CASNSCGEYGYTF. The CDR3 bases are TGTGCCAGCAACTCATGTGGGGAGTATGGCTACACCTTC.

The V gene is TRBV11-2, the J gene TRBJ1-2, with D possibly matching TRBD1 (5 bases). The CDR3 is 13 residues long. Germline values: CDR1 SGHAT, CDR2 FQNNGV. The ends were cut back, 8 bases at V and 6 bases at J, with 16 bases in the middle. The chain's CDR3 is CASGGAWMNGYTF. In DNA form, the CDR3 reads TGTGCCAGCGGTGGGGCATGGATGAATGGCTACACCTTC.

This clonotype has only a few counts. Just one base apart from a much larger clone, this may be a read error. The V call is TRBV21-1, the J call TRBJ2-7; the DNA was not compared with TRBD2, the D call given in the table. TRBV21-1 is a pseudogene segment. There are 15 residues in the CDR3. The CDR3 reads CASSKGDSVSYEQYF. CDR3 nucleotide sequence: TGTGCCAGCAGCAAAGGGGACTCTGTTTCCTACGAGCAGTACTTC.

Only a few counts were recorded for this clonotype. This may stem from a read error, because a much larger clone lies one nucleotide away. The genes are TRBV6-2 or TRBV6-3 and TRBJ2-6; either TRBD1 or TRBD2 may fit D (5 bases each). CDR1 and CDR2 (germline): MNHEY, SVGEGT. This CDR3 contains 16 residues. The CDR3: CASSYPVGAGADVLTF. Written as DNA, the CDR3 is TGTGCCAGCAGTTACCCTGTTGGTGCCGGGGCCGACGTCCTGACTTTC.

V is TRBV6-6 and J is TRBJ2-7; 10 bases are a match to TRBD2. This CDR3 spans 16 amino acids. Germline V gene sequence: CDR1 MNHNY, CDR2 SVGAGI (reference sequence). J gave up 2 bases and V 11 bases, and 15 bases lay outside the gene matches. CDR3 region: CADRHRAGGPTYEQYF. The CDR3 DNA is TGTGCCGACAGACATCGAGCGGGAGGGCCTACCTACGAGCAGTACTTC.

Worth noting for this clonotype: No conserved phenylalanine or tryptophan is present at the end of the CDR3, so a read error is the likely explanation. The rearrangement uses TRBV29-1 and TRBJ2-7, with 9 bases identical to TRBD1. The CDR3 contains 13 residues. J was trimmed by 9 bases and V by 6 bases; bases with no gene match: 12. Germline CDR1 is SQVTM and CDR2 is ANQGSEA. CDR3 sequence reads: CSVGTGRYSGQYL. CDR3 in DNA: TGCAGCGTAGGGACAGGGAGGTACAGCGGGCAGTACCTC.

Comments on this clonotype: This CDR3 is missing its conserved last phenylalanine or tryptophan, likely due to a read error. Because the CDR3's place on the DNA is in doubt, the DNA is left out and the CDR3 is given as listed by TCRdb. The rearrangement joins TRBV6-5 to TRBJ2-7; the table's D call, TRBD1, was not checked against the DNA. Inclusive of both ends, the CDR3 amounts to 16 amino acids. Germline V lookup: CDR1 MNHEY, CDR2 SVGAGI. The CDR3 region is CATRPGQAASFYEQYS.

The rearrangement joins TRBV5-1 to TRBJ2-7; 9 bases align to TRBD2. Germline CDR1 is SGHRS and CDR2 is YFSETQ. This CDR3 region has 13 residues. The trim removed 8 bases at V and 4 bases at J, leaving 7 bases unmatched. CDR3 DNA: TGCGCCAGGCGGCTTAGCGGGAGTTACGAGCAGTACTTC. Its protein is CARRLSGSYEQYF.

CDR3 sequence: CASSPGRGGETQYF. CDR3 nucleotides: TGCGCCAGCAGCCCGGGACGGGGTGGGGAGACCCAGTACTTC. V is TRBV4-1 and J is TRBJ2-5; D could derive from TRBD1 or TRBD2 (5 bases each). The germline CDR1 and CDR2 sequences are MGHRA and YSYEKL. The CDR3 consists of 14 residues. Trimming pared 4 bases from V and 5 bases from J, leaving 14 bases between.

In regard to this clonotype: A read error is likely, as this CDR3 ends without the conserved phenylalanine or tryptophan. V and J are TRBV5-4 and TRBJ2-2; D is ambiguous. Germline-derived CDR1 and CDR2 are SGHNT and YYREEE (reference sequence). This CDR3 has 15 amino acids. V was trimmed by 2 bases and J by 5 bases, leaving 13 bases between them. CDR3 DNA sequence: TGTGCCAGCAGCTTACTGGGCTTGGGGACCGGGGAGCTGTTTCTT. Amino acids: CASSLLGLGTGELFL.